This TCR beta chain stems from a study of Ad26.COV2.S vaccination and SARS-CoV-2 variants. Measured with immunoSEQ multiplex PCR; TCRdb has only the in-frame clones, and not every one. The data show 440,000 or so clones, with nearly 90% seen just once and 1.5% to 2% held by the top ten. Indicated treatment: around 19 received Ad26.COV2.S at low or high dose, single or two shots; about 5 received placebo; per-sample allocation not given. Samples came from day 63 after the first vaccine or placebo injection. The TCR comes from a person aged 18 to 59 who received the Ad26.COV2.S COVID-19 vaccine or a placebo. Here the sequenced sample was peripheral blood, taken in a trial of Ad26.COV2.S vaccine versus placebo.

The CDR3 is CASSLGIMVKAFF. CDR3 bases: TGTGCCAGCAGCTTGGGTATAATGGTAAAAGCTTTCTTT. J is TRBJ1-1 and V is TRBV5-5; the D is unclear. Trimming stripped 0 bases from V and 9 bases from J, with 12 bases between. CDR1 is SGHKS and CDR2 is YYEKEE in the germline V gene (reference sequence). CDR3 length equals 13 residues.